The entry below describes one T cell receptor beta chain. The entry originates in a study of cytomegalovirus exposure and HLA in healthy donors. The study ran its PCR with 60 Vbeta and 13 Jbeta primers. Measured with immunoSEQ multiplex PCR; TCRdb has only the in-frame clones, and not every one. The profile covers 95,000 to 100,000 clones, with about 74% appearing a single time and roughly 1.8% taken by the ten largest. The sequence was obtained from a male donor in good health and CMV-seronegative. Sequenced input: PBMCs.

The CDR3 here is CASSYRTSGNNEQFF. The CDR3, as DNA: TGTGCCAGCAGTTACAGGACTAGCGGAAACAATGAGCAGTTCTTC. The rearrangement joins TRBV6-5 to TRBJ2-1; TRBD2 aligns across 10 bases. CDR3 size: 15 residues. Trimming removed 2 bases from V and 5 bases from J; junction bases left unmatched: 3. The V gene's germline CDR1 is MNHEY and CDR2 SVGAGI.